Presented here are 13 T cell receptor beta chains from one specimen sequenced in a study of blood T cell repertoires in COVID-19. The method was immunoSEQ multiplex PCR; TCRdb's version includes in-frame clones alone and lacks a portion of them. This sample has about 220,000 clones, with 80% to 90% found just once. Sequencing input: PBMCs or T cells enriched from blood (not recorded which). These receptors all come from a young woman in a cohort exposed to, infected with or recovered from COVID-19 (not recorded which).

The chain couples TRBV14 to TRBJ1-3, with 10 bases identical to TRBD1. V shed 4 bases and J 2 bases; nucleotides not matched to a gene: 11. The CDR3 covers 18 residues. CDR1 and CDR2 from the germline V gene are SGHDN and FVKESK. The CDR3 protein is CASSLPSRDRGPGNTIYF. In nucleotides, the CDR3 is TGTGCCAGCAGCCTGCCAAGCCGGGACAGGGGCCCTGGAAACACCATATATTTT.

V gene TRBV30 combines with J gene TRBJ1-5; 9 nucleotides line up with TRBD1. The J segment lost 0 bases and the V segment lost 7 bases, leaving 7 bases of the junction unmatched. Per germline, CDR1 GTSNPN and CDR2 SVGIG (reference sequence). The CDR3 runs 15 residues. The CDR3 DNA reads TGTGCCTTACAACAGGGGGCCTTTAGCAATCAGCCCCAGCATTTT. Amino acid sequence: CALQQGAFSNQPQHF.

The CDR3 region is CASSLGTSGSNEQYF. For the CDR3, the DNA is TGTGCCAGCAGCTTAGGGACTAGCGGGAGTAACGAGCAGTACTTC. The genes are TRBV7-2 and TRBJ2-7, with 13 bases that match TRBD2. Germline V CDR1 and CDR2: SGHTA, FQGNSA. J gave up 5 bases and V 1 base, and 2 bases lay outside the gene matches. The CDR3 is 15 residues long.

The V call is TRBV5-1, the J call TRBJ2-1; 12 bases line up with TRBD2. J lost 8 bases, V lost 6 bases, and 12 bases had no gene match. Looked up from germline, CDR1 is SGHRS and CDR2 is YFSETQ. The CDR3 consists of 16 residues. As DNA, the CDR3 is TGCGCCAGCACCTTATTGACTAGCGGGAGATCCGATGAGCAGTTCTTC. Translation: CASTLLTSGRSDEQFF.

The rearrangement links TRBV30 to TRBJ2-7, with D maybe TRBD1 (5 bases). The CDR3 is made up of 11 amino acids. Trimming removed 2 bases from V and 9 bases from J, with 11 bases in between. Germline values: CDR1 GTSNPN, CDR2 SVGIG (reference sequence). CDR3 nucleotide sequence: TGTGCCTGGAGTAAGGGGTCTCGGCAGTACTTC. Translating it yields CAWSKGSRQYF.

DNA for the CDR3: TGTGCCAGCAGCTTGGACAGGGCTGGCAATGAGCAGTTCTTC. Protein: CASSLDRAGNEQFF. The rearrangement links TRBV11-2 to TRBJ2-1; 8 bases are shared with TRBD1. V was clipped by 3 bases and J by 6 bases; unmatched bases: 4. CDR1 and CDR2 from the germline V gene are SGHAT and FQNNGV. The CDR3 length is 14 residues. Full variable domain (remainder filled in from reference TRBV11-2 and TRBJ2-1): EAGVAQSPRYKIIEKRQSVAFWCNPISGHATLYWYQQILGQGPKLLIQFQNNGVVDDSQLPKDRFSAERLKGVDSTLKIQPAKLEDSAVYLCASSLDRAGNEQFFGPGTRLTVL.

The V gene is TRBV9, the J gene TRBJ1-4; 8 bases agree with TRBD1. From germline, CDR1 is SGDLS and CDR2 YYNGEE. V shed 3 bases and J 3 bases; nucleotides not matched to a gene: 7. CDR3 length equals 16 residues. DNA for the CDR3: TGTGCCAGCAGCGCCGGGACAGGAAGCCCTAATGAAAAACTGTTTTTT. It is translated as CASSAGTGSPNEKLFF.

The CDR3 DNA sequence: TGTGCCAGCATAGAGGCGGGTGGGGACACTGAAGCTTTCTTT. Encoded protein: CASIEAGGDTEAFF. The chain couples TRBV7-9 to TRBJ1-1; no clear D gene. The CDR3 length is 14 residues. The germline V gene encodes CDR1 SEHNR and CDR2 FQNEAQ (reference sequence). The germline V and J ends were trimmed by 7 bases and 3 bases, with 15 bases remaining between them. Looking up the rest from reference TRBV7-9 and TRBJ1-1 gives the full variable domain: DTGVSQNPRHKITKRGQNVTFRCDPISEHNRLYWYRQTLGQGPEFLTYFQNEAQLEKSRLLSDRFSAERPKGSFSTLEIQRTEQGDSAMYLCASIEAGGDTEAFFGQGTRLTVV.

The V gene is TRBV28, the J gene TRBJ1-2; TRBD1 agrees at 8 bases. This CDR3 has 14 amino acids. Germline CDR1 is MDHEN and CDR2 is SYDVKM. V dropped 1 base and J dropped 4; count of bases not matched to a gene: 2. This CDR3 is CASSLSGGGYGYTF. CDR3 bases: TGTGCCAGCAGTTTATCAGGGGGCGGCTATGGCTACACCTTC.

The chain uses TRBV5-1 and TRBJ1-2; TRBD1 is a possible D gene (5 bases). The CDR3 is 15 residues long. CDR1 is SGHRS, CDR2 YFSETQ, per germline. Trimming removed 7 bases from V and 0 bases from J, with 16 bases in between. In DNA, the CDR3 is TGCGCCAGCGGGGGAACCGGGAGAACTAACTATGGCTACACCTTC. It encodes CASGGTGRTNYGYTF.

In its sample, this clone was seen a few times. J is TRBJ2-7 and V is TRBV12-5; D not certain. From germline, CDR1 is LGHNT and CDR2 FRNRAP. Trimming removed 5 bases at V and 3 bases at J, with 5 bases between. This CDR3 contains 11 residues. The CDR3 spells CASGPLYEQYF. DNA of the CDR3: TGTGCTAGTGGTCCCCTCTACGAGCAGTACTTC.

The gene calls are TRBV7-3 and TRBJ2-7, with TRBD2 identical over 10 bases. CDR1 and CDR2 from the germline V gene are SGHTA and FQGTGA. Trimming took 5 bases from V and 4 from J; bases not matched to a gene: 5. This CDR3 contains 14 residues. CDR3: CASSQLAGDYEQYF. In nucleotides, the CDR3 is TGTGCCAGCAGCCAGCTAGCGGGGGATTACGAGCAGTACTTC.

The rearrangement uses TRBV6-5 and TRBJ2-1; the match to TRBD2 covers 10 bases. CDR1 and CDR2 (germline): MNHEY, SVGAGI. This CDR3 has 15 amino acids. Losses at the gene ends were 2 bases for V and 6 bases for J; bases not matched to a gene: 4. CDR3 coding DNA: TGTGCCAGCAGTTACGGCCTAGCGGGAGTCAATGAGCAGTTCTTC. Translated, it gives CASSYGLAGVNEQFF.